Presented here are 19 T cell receptor beta chains from one specimen sequenced in a study of metastatic and nonmetastatic thyroid tumors. TCRdb called clones again from the PCR reads with MiXCR. The sample yields fewer than 45,000 clones, roughly 20% seen once. The entire patient cohort was treatment-naive prior to thyroid surgery. Sequencing was performed on blood. The receptors here all came from a female donor with papillary thyroid cancer or a benign thyroid nodule (not recorded which). Some clones in this sample may be carry-over from other donors' samples.

This clone was detected ten times or more. The chain joins TRBV18 to TRBJ2-3; D is uncertain. The CDR3 contains 11 residues. From germline, CDR1 is KGHSH and CDR2 LQKENI. V was shortened by 5 bases and J by 5 bases, with 5 bases between the two germline ends. The CDR3 coding sequence is TGTGCCAGCTCATCCCAAGATACGCAGTATTTT. Translating gives CASSSQDTQYF.

This clone was seen repeatedly, ten times or more. This chain uses TRBV20-1 with TRBJ1-4; the D gene is possibly TRBD1 (5 bases). The CDR3 runs 14 residues. V shed 0 bases and J shed 2 bases, with 7 bases lying between them. CDR1 DFQATT and CDR2 SNEGSKA come from the germline V gene (reference sequence). The CDR3 protein is CSARDRETNEKLFF. For the CDR3, the DNA is TGCAGTGCTAGAGACAGGGAGACTAATGAAAAACTGTTTTTT.

This clone was seen repeatedly, ten times or more. The V and J genes are TRBV3-1 and TRBJ1-1; 7 bases match TRBD1. V shed 6 bases and J 3 bases; nucleotides not matched to a gene: 7. The CDR3 is 14 residues long. CDR1 is LGHDT, CDR2 YNNKEL, per germline (reference sequence). CDR3 DNA: TGTGCCAGCAGAGATTTAGGGACAGACACTGAAGCTTTCTTT. Translation: CASRDLGTDTEAFF. The full variable domain, completed using reference TRBV3-1 and TRBJ1-1, is DTAVSQTPKYLVTQMGNDKSIKCEQNLGHDTMYWYKQDSKKFLKIMFSYNNKELIINETVPNRFSPKSPDKAHLNLHINSLELGDSAVYFCASRDLGTDTEAFFGQGTRLTVV.

Turning to this clone: A much larger clone is a single base away; this may be a read error. The same CDR3 also results from other DNA sequences found in this sample. The chain links TRBV19 to TRBJ2-2; 9 bases are shared with TRBD2. Trimming cost V 9 bases and J 6 bases; bases outside gene matches: 14. CDR1 and CDR2 from the germline V gene are LNHDA and SQIVND (reference sequence). This CDR3 is built from 16 residues. The CDR3 DNA reads TGTGCCAGCTCTAGCGGGGCGGGAGGAAGTCCCGGGGAGCTGTTTTTT. It codes for CASSSGAGGSPGELFF.

The chain carries TRBV29-1 and TRBJ2-5; D uncertain. This CDR3 comprises 10 residues. Germline CDR1 is SQVTM and CDR2 is ANQGSEA. V dropped 4 bases and J dropped 5 bases, with 5 bases sitting between them. The CDR3 spells CSVVGETQYF. The CDR3 DNA sequence: TGCAGCGTTGTAGGGGAGACCCAGTACTTC.

With respect to this clone: An end of the junction does not agree with germline; a read error may underlie this. J is TRBJ2-7 and V is TRBV9; 7 positions agree with TRBD2. CDR1 SGDLS and CDR2 YYNGEE come from the germline V gene. The length of the CDR3 is 18 residues. The CDR3 reads CASIVGGWAGGSGYEQYF. CDR3 DNA: TGTGCCAGCATCGTAGGAGGATGGGCCGGCGGGAGTGGCTACGAGCAGTACTTC. The full variable domain, rest sourced from reference TRBV9 and TRBJ2-7, is DSGVTQTPKHLITATGQRVTLRCSPRSGDLSVYWYQQSLDQGLQFLIQYYNGEERAKGNILERFSAQQFPDLHSELNLSSLELGDSALYFCASIVGGWAGGSGYEQYFGPGTRLTVT.

This clone came up many times. The chain employs TRBV28 and TRBJ2-5; TRBD1 matches 7 bases. The germline V gene has CDR1 MDHEN and CDR2 SYDVKM. The CDR3 sequence is 17 residues long. V shed 4 bases, J shed 5 bases, and the junction held 16 bases outside the gene matches. The CDR3 reads CASSSSRQGFFVETQYF. Written as DNA, the CDR3 is TGTGCCAGCAGTTCATCCCGACAGGGTTTTTTTGTCGAGACCCAGTACTTC.

Ten or more counts support this clone. The rearrangement links TRBV2 to TRBJ1-1, with 8 bases fitting TRBD1. Looked up from germline, CDR1 is SNHLY and CDR2 is FYNNEI. This CDR3 contains 14 residues. With V trimmed by 5 bases and J by 4 bases, 6 bases remained unmatched. In DNA, the CDR3 is TGTGCCAGCAGTACCCAGGGGGCGTTCACTGAAGCTTTCTTT. It encodes CASSTQGAFTEAFF.

This clone was recorded at least ten times. The same CDR3 can be traced to other DNA sequences in this sample. The chain employs TRBV20-1 and TRBJ2-7; 10 nucleotides line up with TRBD2. Germline V gene lookup returns CDR1 DFQATT and CDR2 SNEGSKA (reference sequence). The CDR3 is 16 residues long. V lost 6 bases to trimming and J lost 0 bases; unmatched junction nucleotides: 11. CDR3 region: CSAQPRLAGSSYEQYF. CDR3 nucleotide sequence: TGCAGTGCCCAACCCAGACTAGCGGGCTCCTCCTACGAGCAGTACTTC.

This clone was observed many times. This chain connects TRBV7-3 to TRBJ1-1; no definite D call. The V gene lost 5 bases and the J gene lost 8 bases, with 21 bases spanning the gap. Per germline, CDR1 SGHTA and CDR2 FQGTGA. This CDR3 comprises 15 residues. CDR3: CASSLNSMGLPEAFF. CDR3 bases: TGTGCCAGCAGCCTTAATTCAATGGGCCTCCCGGAAGCTTTCTTT.

The sample holds many counts of this clone. This chain connects TRBV14 to TRBJ2-3; D not certain. V dropped 5 bases and J dropped 5 bases, with 11 bases sitting between them. The CDR3 consists of 13 residues. The germline gives CDR1 SGHDN, CDR2 FVKESK. CDR3 sequence (DNA): TGTGCCAGCAGCTATCTTATAAGAGATACGCAGTATTTT. Residues: CASSYLIRDTQYF.

This clone came up a few times. V usage is TRBV6-1 and J usage is TRBJ1-4; TRBD1 might be the D (6 bases). The germline V and J ends were trimmed by 6 bases and 2 bases, with 22 bases remaining between them. The CDR3 spans 18 residues. From germline, CDR1 is MNHNS and CDR2 SASEGT. CDR3 sequence (DNA): TGTGCCAGCAGCCTCGAAGGGGGGGGCATCGGGACTAATGAAAAACTGTTTTTT. Encoded protein: CASSLEGGGIGTNEKLFF.

This clone was detected many times. V gene TRBV29-1 combines with J gene TRBJ1-1; D is undetermined. The germline V gene has CDR1 SQVTM and CDR2 ANQGSEA. This CDR3 is 12 amino acids long. With 4 bases removed from V and 4 bases from J, the gap between germline ends came to 10 bases. This CDR3 is CSVVRAGTEAFF. The CDR3 region has the DNA TGCAGCGTTGTCAGAGCCGGCACTGAAGCTTTCTTT. Using reference TRBV29-1 and TRBJ1-1 for the parts outside the CDR3, the full variable domain is SAVISQKPSRDICQRGTSLTIQCQVDSQVTMMFWYRQQPGQSLTLIATANQGSEATYESGFVIDKFPISRPNLTFSTLTVSNMSPEDSSIYLCSVVRAGTEAFFGQGTRLTVV.

At least ten counts were recorded for this clone. The CDR3 sequence: CASRPSGRDEQFF. The CDR3 region has the DNA TGTGCCAGCAGACCTAGCGGGAGGGACGAGCAGTTCTTC. The chain couples TRBV9 to TRBJ2-1; 12 bases align to TRBD2. With 5 bases clipped from V and 10 bases from J, the junction kept 4 bases outside the gene matches. The CDR3 contains 13 residues. CDR1 and CDR2 from the germline V gene are SGDLS and YYNGEE.

CDR3 residues: CASSPPGHGCSYGYTF. Written as DNA, the CDR3 is TGTGCCAGCAGTCCCCCCGGTCACGGATGTAGCTATGGCTACACCTTC. V is TRBV12-3 or TRBV12-4 and J is TRBJ1-2; D not certain. Trimming took off 5 bases at V and 4 bases at J, with 20 bases between the two ends. This CDR3 region has 16 residues.

This clone was counted a single time. The rearrangement links TRBV18 to TRBJ2-1; TRBD2 matches 7 bases. V trimming: 2 bases; J trimming: 8 bases; junction bases outside the gene matches: 18. Germline values: CDR1 KGHSH, CDR2 LQKENI. The CDR3 spans 18 residues. The CDR3 DNA reads as TGTGCCAGCTCACCAACGTCAAGGCGAGGGAGGGCCTTGGATGAGCAGTTCTTC. Translation: CASSPTSRRGRALDEQFF.

This clone was detected many times. This chain joins TRBV5-1 and TRBJ2-5; the match to TRBD2 covers 13 bases. The CDR3 is 15 amino acids. The trim removed 4 bases at V and 5 bases at J, leaving 5 bases unmatched. CDR1 SGHRS and CDR2 YFSETQ come from the germline V gene. The CDR3 loop reads CASSPGLAGVETQYF. CDR3 in DNA: TGCGCCAGCAGCCCTGGACTAGCGGGAGTGGAGACCCAGTACTTC.

This clone showed up just a few times. V is TRBV6-5 and J is TRBJ2-1, with 14 nucleotides matching TRBD2. This CDR3 region has 17 residues. CDR1 MNHEY and CDR2 SVGAGI come from the germline V gene. V gave up 8 bases and J gave up 10 bases; unmatched junction bases: 16. The CDR3 sequence: CASFDRGTSGSLKEQFF. The CDR3 nucleotides read TGTGCCAGCTTCGACAGGGGGACTAGCGGGAGTCTGAAGGAGCAGTTCTTC.

This clone was detected many times. With a much larger clone just one base away, this may be a read error. The chain is built from TRBV6-1 and TRBJ2-1, with 11 positions matching TRBD2. The CDR3 totals 16 residues. The junction had 13 bases not matched to a gene; V was cut back by 6 bases and J by 9 bases. Germline V CDR1 and CDR2: MNHNS, SASEGT. The CDR3 loop reads CASRRVAGGPGTEQFF. CDR3 in DNA: TGTGCCAGCAGGCGAGTAGCGGGAGGGCCAGGGACTGAGCAGTTCTTC.